The T cell receptor beta chain under discussion was sequenced for a study of T-cell memory formation after mild COVID-19. Study context: TCR clustering was largely donor specific.

This clonotype was detected many times. The J segment lost 1 base and the V segment lost 3 bases, leaving 6 bases of the junction unmatched. Germline CDR1 is ENHRY and CDR2 is SYGVKD. CDR3 length: 17 residues. TCRdb reprocessed the 5' RACE reads via MiXCR and lists one record per CDR3 protein. The sample has some 150,000 distinct CDR3 sequences, 6% to 6.5% seen once; the top ten hold approximately 2.2%. This rearrangement joins TRBV10-3 to TRBJ2-7; 13 positions agree with TRBD2. This receptor was obtained from an adult woman who had mild COVID-19 (a few samples of this study predate the infection). Cell type and time point are not known. The sample consisted of PBMCs or a T cell subset sorted from them (not recorded which). The CDR3 region has the DNA TGTGCCATCAGTGACCCGGGACTAGCGGGGTTATCCTACGAGCAGTACTTC. This gives the protein CAISDPGLAGLSYEQYF.